A single sample is the source of the 8 T cell receptor beta chains below, sequenced in a study of blood T cell repertoires in COVID-19. The protocol was immunoSEQ multiplex PCR, while the TCRdb copy is restricted to in-frame clones and leaves out a portion. The sample has over 200,000 clones; around nine tenths are singletons. Specimen: peripheral blood. Receptors were obtained from a woman aged 55-75 years with acute or convalescent COVID-19.

The chain combines TRBV9 with TRBJ1-1; unclear D gene. The CDR3 length is 18 residues. Germline V gives CDR1 SGDLS, CDR2 YYNGEE. Trimming took off 1 base at V and 3 bases at J, with 22 bases between the two ends. The CDR3 DNA reads as TGTGCCAGCAGCGTACTAATAGGAGGACCGAGAGATGACACTGAAGCTTTCTTT. This sequence encodes CASSVLIGGPRDDTEAFF.

The chain has TRBV19 and TRBJ1-5, with TRBD1 as a possible D gene (6 bases). The CDR3 spans 14 residues. Germline V CDR1 and CDR2: LNHDA, SQIVND (reference sequence). Trimming cost V 6 bases and J 6 bases, with 15 bases left between them. The CDR3: CASSYQGYSQPQHF. The CDR3, as DNA: TGTGCCAGTAGCTATCAGGGGTATAGTCAGCCCCAGCATTTT.

The V and J genes are TRBV18 and TRBJ2-1, with D possibly being TRBD2 (6 bases). V was trimmed by 1 base and J by 0 bases, leaving 10 bases between them. Looked up from germline, CDR1 is KGHSH and CDR2 is LQKENI. The CDR3 is 16 residues long. CDR3 protein: CASSPQVGSSYNEQFF. DNA for the CDR3: TGTGCCAGCTCACCACAGGTCGGGAGCTCCTACAATGAGCAGTTCTTC.

The V call is TRBV30, the J call TRBJ1-6; D remains ambiguous. CDR1 and CDR2 from the germline V gene are GTSNPN and SVGIG (reference sequence). Trimming stripped 5 bases from V and 0 bases from J, with 14 bases between. The CDR3 totals 16 residues. CDR3 loop: CAWGPIRGSYNSPLHF. DNA for the CDR3: TGTGCCTGGGGCCCTATCCGGGGCTCCTATAATTCACCCCTCCACTTT.

For this clone: The same CDR3 is also encoded by other DNA sequences in this sample. The CDR3 DNA follows: TGTGCCAGTAGTTCGACAGGTGACAATCAGCCCCAGCATTTT. Translated: CASSSTGDNQPQHF. The chain carries TRBV19 and TRBJ1-5, with D tentatively TRBD1 (6 bases). V was clipped by 5 bases and J by 3 bases, with 11 bases between them. CDR1 and CDR2 from the germline V gene are LNHDA and SQIVND (reference sequence). The CDR3 runs 14 residues.

The genes are TRBV5-1 and TRBJ1-1, with D perhaps TRBD1 (6 bases). This CDR3 region has 11 residues. Trimming pared 5 bases from V and 4 bases from J, leaving 6 bases between. Germline-derived CDR1 and CDR2 are SGHRS and YFSETQ. The chain's CDR3 is CASRQGTEAFF. DNA for the CDR3: TGCGCCAGCAGACAGGGCACTGAAGCTTTCTTT.

The V and J genes are TRBV4-2 and TRBJ1-6, with D possibly TRBD1 on 5 matching bases. Germline V CDR1 and CDR2: LGHNA, YNFKEQ. The V end was cut by 0 bases, the J end by 6 bases, with 6 bases between. CDR3 length: 14 residues. The CDR3 DNA reads TGTGCCAGCAGCCAAGATCAGGGTAATTCACCCCTCCACTTT. It yields the protein CASSQDQGNSPLHF.

V gene TRBV5-6 combines with J gene TRBJ2-1; TRBD2 aligns across 8 bases. The CDR3 is 16 residues long. Trimming cost V 4 bases and J 3 bases; bases outside gene matches: 9. Germline values: CDR1 SGHDT, CDR2 YYEEEE. CDR3 sequence (DNA): TGTGCCAGCAGCAGGAATCTACTAGCGGTCTACAATGAGCAGTTCTTC. Protein sequence: CASSRNLLAVYNEQFF.